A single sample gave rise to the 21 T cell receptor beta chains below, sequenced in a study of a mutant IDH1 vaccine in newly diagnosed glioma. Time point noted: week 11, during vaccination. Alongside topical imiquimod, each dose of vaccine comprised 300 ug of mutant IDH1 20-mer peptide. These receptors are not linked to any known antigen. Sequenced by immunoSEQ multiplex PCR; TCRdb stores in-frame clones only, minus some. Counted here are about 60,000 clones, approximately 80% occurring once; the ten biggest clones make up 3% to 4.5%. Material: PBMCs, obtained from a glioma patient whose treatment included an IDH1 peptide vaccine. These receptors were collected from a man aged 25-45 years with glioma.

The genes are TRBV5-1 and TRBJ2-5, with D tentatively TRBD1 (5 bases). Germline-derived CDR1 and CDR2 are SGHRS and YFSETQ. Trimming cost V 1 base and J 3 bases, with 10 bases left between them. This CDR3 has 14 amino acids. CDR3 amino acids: CASSLTPTEETQYF. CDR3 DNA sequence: TGCGCCAGCAGCTTGACCCCGACAGAAGAGACCCAGTACTTC.

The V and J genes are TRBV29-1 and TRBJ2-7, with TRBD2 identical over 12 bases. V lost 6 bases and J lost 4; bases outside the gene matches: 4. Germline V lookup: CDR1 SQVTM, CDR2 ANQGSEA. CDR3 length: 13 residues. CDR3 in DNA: TGCAGCGTGAGGACTAGCGGGGCATACGAGCAGTACTTC. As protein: CSVRTSGAYEQYF.

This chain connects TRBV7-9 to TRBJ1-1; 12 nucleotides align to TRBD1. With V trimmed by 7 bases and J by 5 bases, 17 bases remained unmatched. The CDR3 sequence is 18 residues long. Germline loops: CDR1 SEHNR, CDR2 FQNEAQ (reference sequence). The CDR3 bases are TGTGCCAGCACCGGTTCCCCGGGACAGGGGGCGCGGGGAACTGAAGCTTTCTTT. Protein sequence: CASTGSPGQGARGTEAFF.

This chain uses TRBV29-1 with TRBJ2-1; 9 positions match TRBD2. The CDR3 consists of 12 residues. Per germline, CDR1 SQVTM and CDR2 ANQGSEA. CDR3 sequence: CTAGGTYNEQFF. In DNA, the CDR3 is TGCACCGCGGGGGGGACCTACAATGAGCAGTTCTTC.

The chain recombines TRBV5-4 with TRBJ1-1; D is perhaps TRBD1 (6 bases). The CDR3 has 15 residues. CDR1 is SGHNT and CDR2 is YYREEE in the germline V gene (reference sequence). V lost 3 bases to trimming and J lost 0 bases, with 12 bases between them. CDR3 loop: CASSSGQTMNTEAFF. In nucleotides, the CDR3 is TGTGCCAGCAGCTCGGGACAAACTATGAACACTGAAGCTTTCTTT. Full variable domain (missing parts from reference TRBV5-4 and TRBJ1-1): ETGVTQSPTHLIKTRGQQVTLRCSSQSGHNTVSWYQQALGQGPQFIFQYYREEENGRGNFPPRFSGLQFPNYSSELNVNALELDDSALYLCASSSGQTMNTEAFFGQGTRLTVV.

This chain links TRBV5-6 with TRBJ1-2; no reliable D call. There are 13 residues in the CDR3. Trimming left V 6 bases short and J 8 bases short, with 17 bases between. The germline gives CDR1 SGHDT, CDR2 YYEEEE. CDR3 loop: CASTGRFLTGYTF. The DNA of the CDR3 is TGTGCCAGCACGGGCAGGTTTTTAACCGGCTACACCTTC.

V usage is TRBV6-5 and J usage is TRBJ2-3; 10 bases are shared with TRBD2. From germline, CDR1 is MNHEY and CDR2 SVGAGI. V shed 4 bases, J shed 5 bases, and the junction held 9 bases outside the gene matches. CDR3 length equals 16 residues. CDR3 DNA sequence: TGTGCCAGCAGTTTTTGGACTAGCGGCCCTAAAGATACGCAGTATTTT. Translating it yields CASSFWTSGPKDTQYF.

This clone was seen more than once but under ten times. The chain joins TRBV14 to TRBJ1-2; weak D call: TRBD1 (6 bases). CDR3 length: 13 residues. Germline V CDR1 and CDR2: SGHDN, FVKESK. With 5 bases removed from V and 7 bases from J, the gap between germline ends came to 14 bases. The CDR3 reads CASSGDRRGGYTF. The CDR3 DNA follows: TGTGCCAGCAGCGGAGACAGGAGGGGTGGCTACACCTTC.

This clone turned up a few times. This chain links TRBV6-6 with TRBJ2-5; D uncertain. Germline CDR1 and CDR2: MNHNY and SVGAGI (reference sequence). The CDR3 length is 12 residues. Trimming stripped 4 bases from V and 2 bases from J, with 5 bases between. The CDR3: CASSSGQETQYF. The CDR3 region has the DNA TGTGCCAGCAGTTCAGGTCAAGAGACCCAGTACTTC.

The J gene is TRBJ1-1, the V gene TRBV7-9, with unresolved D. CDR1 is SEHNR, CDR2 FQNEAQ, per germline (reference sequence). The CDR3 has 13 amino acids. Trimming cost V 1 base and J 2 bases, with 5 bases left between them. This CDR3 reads CASSLGRNTEAFF. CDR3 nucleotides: TGTGCCAGCAGCTTAGGCAGAAACACTGAAGCTTTCTTT.

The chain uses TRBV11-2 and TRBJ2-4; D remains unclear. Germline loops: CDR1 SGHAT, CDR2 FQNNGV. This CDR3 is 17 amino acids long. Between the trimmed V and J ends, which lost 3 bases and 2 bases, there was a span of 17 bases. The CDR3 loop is CASSFSLDWFSKNIQYF. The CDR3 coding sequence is TGTGCCAGCAGCTTTAGCCTCGACTGGTTCTCCAAAAACATTCAGTACTTC.

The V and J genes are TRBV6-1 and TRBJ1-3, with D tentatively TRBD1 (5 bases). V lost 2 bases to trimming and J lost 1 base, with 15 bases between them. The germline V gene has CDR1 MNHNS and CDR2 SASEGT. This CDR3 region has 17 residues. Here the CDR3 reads CASSEWYRSPSGNTIYF. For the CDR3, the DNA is TGTGCCAGCAGTGAATGGTACAGGAGCCCTTCTGGAAACACCATATATTTT.

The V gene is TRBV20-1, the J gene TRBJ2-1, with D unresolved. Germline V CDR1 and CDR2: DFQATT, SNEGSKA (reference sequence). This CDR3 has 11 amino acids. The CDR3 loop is CSPTAYNEQFF. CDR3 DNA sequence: TGCAGCCCAACAGCCTACAATGAGCAGTTCTTC.

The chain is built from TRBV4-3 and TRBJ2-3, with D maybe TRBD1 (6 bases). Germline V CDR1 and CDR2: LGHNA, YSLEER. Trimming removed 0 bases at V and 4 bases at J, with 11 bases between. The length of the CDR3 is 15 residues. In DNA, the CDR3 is TGCGCCAGCAGCCAAGATTCGACAGGCCCAGATACGCAGTATTTT. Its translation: CASSQDSTGPDTQYF.

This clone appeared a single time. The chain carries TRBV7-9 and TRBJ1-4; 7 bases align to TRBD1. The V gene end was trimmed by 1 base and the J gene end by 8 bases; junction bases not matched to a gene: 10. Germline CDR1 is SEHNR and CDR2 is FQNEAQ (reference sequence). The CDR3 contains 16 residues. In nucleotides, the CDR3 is TGTGCCAGCAGCTTAGGGTTCGGGACAGCTCAAGAAAAACTGTTTTTT. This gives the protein CASSLGFGTAQEKLFF.

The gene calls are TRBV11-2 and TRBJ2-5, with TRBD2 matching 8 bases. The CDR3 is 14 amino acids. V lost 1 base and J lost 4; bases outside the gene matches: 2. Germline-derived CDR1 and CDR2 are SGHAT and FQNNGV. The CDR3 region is CASSLGLARETQYF. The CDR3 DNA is TGTGCCAGCAGCTTAGGACTAGCGAGAGAGACCCAGTACTTC.

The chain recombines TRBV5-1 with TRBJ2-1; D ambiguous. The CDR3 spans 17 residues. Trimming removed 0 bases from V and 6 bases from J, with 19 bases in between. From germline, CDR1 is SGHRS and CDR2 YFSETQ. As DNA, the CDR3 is TGCGCCAGCAGCTTGGATAATGGACCTATCGGTTTCAATGAGCAGTTCTTC. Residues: CASSLDNGPIGFNEQFF.

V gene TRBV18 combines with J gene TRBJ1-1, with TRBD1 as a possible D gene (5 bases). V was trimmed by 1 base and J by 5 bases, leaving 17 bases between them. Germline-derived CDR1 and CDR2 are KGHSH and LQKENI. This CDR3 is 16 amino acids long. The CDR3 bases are TGTGCCAGCTCACCACAGGGGACTAGTGCGGGAACTGAAGCTTTCTTT. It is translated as CASSPQGTSAGTEAFF.

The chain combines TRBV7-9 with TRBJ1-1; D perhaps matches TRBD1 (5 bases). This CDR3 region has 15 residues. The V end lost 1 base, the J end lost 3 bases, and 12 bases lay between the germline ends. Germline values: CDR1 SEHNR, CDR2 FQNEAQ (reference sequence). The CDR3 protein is CASSLGRAMDTEAFF. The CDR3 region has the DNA TGTGCCAGCAGCTTAGGCAGGGCCATGGACACTGAAGCTTTCTTT.

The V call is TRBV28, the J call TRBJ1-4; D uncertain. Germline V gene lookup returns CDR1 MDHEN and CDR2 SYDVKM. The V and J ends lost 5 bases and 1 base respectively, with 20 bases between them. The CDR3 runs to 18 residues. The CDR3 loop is CASSPSGMGQRTNEKLFF. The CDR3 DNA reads TGTGCCAGCAGTCCTTCGGGTATGGGCCAGCGAACTAATGAAAAACTGTTTTTT.

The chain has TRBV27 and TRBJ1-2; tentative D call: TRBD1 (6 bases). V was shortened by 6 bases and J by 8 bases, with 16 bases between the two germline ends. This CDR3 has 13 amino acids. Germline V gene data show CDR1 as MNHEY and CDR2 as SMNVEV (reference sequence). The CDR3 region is CASRIPGHSGYTF. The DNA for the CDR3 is TGTGCCAGCAGGATACCGGGACATTCGGGCTACACCTTC.